The 31 T cell receptor beta chains listed next were all sequenced from one sample in a study of human T cells and chemical hapten exposure. Specified time point: pre-sensitization, week 0. Treatment in this sample: therapeutic diphenylcyclopropenone sensitization with weekly scalp DPC. TCRdb re-analysed the RACE reads in MiXCR, keeping a single row per CDR3 protein. The sample yields some 74,000 distinct CDR3 sequences, 14% seen once. This specimen consisted of whole blood, obtained in connection with sensitization to the hapten diphenylcyclopropenone (DPC). The receptors were gathered from a woman aged 45 to 65 with alopecia areata. Some clones in this sample may be carry-over from other donors' samples.

This clonotype was observed a few times. The rearrangement joins TRBV6-6 to TRBJ2-1, with 7 bases fitting TRBD2. V shed 2 bases and J 6 bases; nucleotides not matched to a gene: 10. CDR3 size: 16 residues. Germline loops: CDR1 MNHNY, CDR2 SVGAGI (reference sequence). DNA of the CDR3: TGTGCCAGCAGTTACACCGGGCCTAGCGGCGGCAATGAGCAGTTCTTC. This encodes CASSYTGPSGGNEQFF.

This clonotype was detected ten times or more. This rearrangement joins TRBV2 to TRBJ2-3; a weak D match, TRBD1 (5 bases). The CDR3 has 12 amino acids. CDR1 is SNHLY and CDR2 is FYNNEI in the germline V gene. V was pared by 7 bases and J by 4 bases, with 9 bases between. The chain's CDR3 is CASKGPSDTQYF. The CDR3 bases are TGTGCCAGCAAGGGGCCCTCAGATACGCAGTATTTT. Supplemented by reference TRBV2 and TRBJ2-3, the full variable domain reads EPEVTQTPSHQVTQMGQEVILRCVPISNHLYFYWYRQILGQKVEFLVSFYNNEISEKSEIFDDQFSVERPDGSNFTLKIRSTKLEDSAMYFCASKGPSDTQYFGPGTRLTVL.

The J gene is TRBJ2-3, the V gene TRBV7-8; no clear D. From germline, CDR1 is SGHVS and CDR2 FQNEAQ. V dropped 6 bases and J dropped 2 bases, with 12 bases sitting between them. This CDR3 region has 14 residues. As DNA, the CDR3 is TGTGCCAGCAGTCATCCACCTCTCACAGATACGCAGTATTTT. This translates into CASSHPPLTDTQYF.

In its sample, this clonotype was seen a few times. J is TRBJ1-1 and V is TRBV27; no reliable D call. The CDR3 contains 15 residues. The germline CDR1 and CDR2 sequences are MNHEY and SMNVEV (reference sequence). Trimming pared 2 bases from V and 5 bases from J, leaving 15 bases between. CDR3 DNA: TGTGCCAGCAGTTTAGATACACCCAAGAGGACTGAAGCTTTCTTT. This encodes CASSLDTPKRTEAFF.

V and J are TRBV3-1 and TRBJ2-3; 10 nucleotides match TRBD1. The CDR3 runs to 15 residues. Germline CDR1 LGHDT, CDR2 YNNKEL (reference sequence). The junction had 5 bases not matched to a gene; V was cut back by 4 bases and J by 4 bases. CDR3: CASSLSGQGSDTQYF. In DNA form, the CDR3 reads TGTGCCAGCAGCCTTTCGGGACAGGGGTCAGATACGCAGTATTTT.

The chain links TRBV7-9 to TRBJ2-2; TRBD1 agrees at 9 bases. V lost 5 bases and J lost 3; bases outside the gene matches: 10. The V gene's germline CDR1 is SEHNR and CDR2 FQNEAQ (reference sequence). This CDR3 has 17 amino acids. In nucleotides, the CDR3 is TGTGCCAGCAGCCAACTGAGGACAGGGGTCTACACCGGGGAGCTGTTTTTT. This sequence encodes CASSQLRTGVYTGELFF.

This chain joins TRBV5-4 and TRBJ2-5; D unresolved. Trimming removed 0 bases at V and 3 bases at J, with 9 bases between. The germline CDR1 and CDR2 sequences are SGHNT and YYREEE (reference sequence). The CDR3 covers 14 residues. CDR3 nucleotide sequence: TGTGCCAGCAGCTTGGGCCAGCAGGAAGAGACCCAGTACTTC. Translation: CASSLGQQEETQYF.

This rearrangement joins TRBV9 to TRBJ2-3; D remains unclear. CDR3 length equals 15 residues. CDR1 and CDR2 from the germline V gene are SGDLS and YYNGEE. V was trimmed by 2 bases and J by 2 bases, leaving 12 bases between them. The CDR3: CASSVDVVSTDTQYF. The CDR3 coding sequence is TGTGCCAGCAGCGTGGATGTGGTTTCCACAGATACGCAGTATTTT.

V usage is TRBV2 and J usage is TRBJ1-5, with TRBD1 matching over 8 bases. CDR1 is SNHLY, CDR2 FYNNEI, per germline. The J segment lost 0 bases and the V segment lost 6 bases, leaving 13 bases of the junction unmatched. The CDR3 spans 18 residues. The CDR3 sequence: CASSGDRRPPYSNQPQHF. In nucleotides, the CDR3 is TGTGCCAGCAGCGGGGACAGGAGACCGCCTTATAGCAATCAGCCCCAGCATTTT.

The chain recombines TRBV10-3 with TRBJ2-5, with D possibly called TRBD1 or TRBD2 (5 bases each). The CDR3 is 13 residues long. The ends were cut back, 6 bases at V and 2 bases at J, with 10 bases in the middle. Germline CDR1 and CDR2: ENHRY and SYGVKD. In nucleotides, the CDR3 is TGTGCCATCAGGGGGACCGAGCAAGAGACCCAGTACTTC. Translating it yields CAIRGTEQETQYF.

The chain links TRBV6-6 to TRBJ2-6, with 7 bases aligning to TRBD1. J gave up 5 bases and V 6 bases, and 7 bases lay outside the gene matches. Germline-derived CDR1 and CDR2 are MNHNY and SVGAGI (reference sequence). CDR3 length: 15 amino acids. CDR3 sequence: CASRGTARRANVLTF. CDR3 in DNA: TGTGCCAGCAGGGGGACAGCACGCCGGGCCAACGTCCTGACTTTC.

CDR3 sequence reads: CASSGGPYQETQYF. In DNA form, the CDR3 reads TGTGCCAGCTCAGGGGGACCTTACCAAGAGACCCAGTACTTC. The V and J genes are TRBV18 and TRBJ2-5, with D perhaps being TRBD1 or TRBD2 (5 bases each). CDR3 size: 14 residues. Trimming left V 5 bases short and J 0 bases short, with 10 bases between. The V gene's germline CDR1 is KGHSH and CDR2 LQKENI. Full variable domain (remainder filled in from reference TRBV18 and TRBJ2-5): NAGVMQNPRHLVRRRGQEARLRCSPMKGHSHVYWYRQLPEEGLKFMVYLQKENIIDESGMPKERFSAEFPKEGPSILRIQQVVRGDSAAYFCASSGGPYQETQYFGPGTRLLVL.

The V call is TRBV19, the J call TRBJ1-5; TRBD1 is a possible D gene (6 bases). The CDR3 length is 12 residues. Germline V gene data show CDR1 as LNHDA and CDR2 as SQIVND (reference sequence). V lost 7 bases, J lost 7 bases, and 11 bases lay in between. The CDR3 spells CASKNREQPQHF. The CDR3 nucleotides are TGTGCCAGTAAGAACAGGGAACAGCCCCAGCATTTT. The full variable domain, in which reference TRBV19 and TRBJ1-5 provide the parts outside the CDR3, is DGGITQSPKYLFRKEGQNVTLSCEQNLNHDAMYWYRQDPGQGLRLIYYSQIVNDFQKGDIAEGYSVSREKKESFPLTVTSAQKNPTAFYLCASKNREQPQHFGDGTRLSIL.

There are a few counts of this clonotype. The CDR3 region is CASSLARNTEAFF. The DNA of the CDR3 is TGTGCCAGCAGCCTGGCGCGGAACACTGAAGCTTTCTTT. V usage is TRBV16 and J usage is TRBJ1-1; D is uncertain. Germline assignment: CDR1 KGHSY and CDR2 FQNENV. Trimming left V 4 bases short and J 1 base short, with 7 bases between. The CDR3 covers 13 residues.

The CDR3 spells CASSLVRGGTDTQYF. The CDR3 DNA is TGTGCCAGCAGCTTAGTTCGGGGGGGCACAGATACGCAGTATTTT. V is TRBV7-2 and J is TRBJ2-3; 7 bases match TRBD2. CDR1 is SGHTA, CDR2 FQGNSA, per germline. CDR3 length: 15 residues. Trimming cost V 1 base and J 1 base; bases outside gene matches: 2. Variable domain in full (rest from reference TRBV7-2 and TRBJ2-3): GAGVSQSPSNKVTEKGKDVELRCDPISGHTALYWYRQSLGQGLEFLIYFQGNSAPDKSGLPSDRFSAERTGGSVSTLTIQRTQQEDSAVYLCASSLVRGGTDTQYFGPGTRLTVL.

A few counts support this clonotype. The chain has TRBV28 and TRBJ2-2; D is uncertain. This CDR3 region has 21 residues. Deletions cut 8 bases from V and 0 bases from J, with 31 bases between. Per the germline V gene, CDR1 is MDHEN and CDR2 is SYDVKM. The CDR3 reads CASQVYPFLGYGSTNTGELFF. The CDR3 DNA is TGTGCCAGCCAAGTTTATCCCTTTTTAGGGTACGGGTCGACGAACACCGGGGAGCTGTTTTTT.

The gene calls are TRBV4-1 and TRBJ2-3, with D perhaps matching TRBD2 (5 bases). Trimming removed 0 bases at V and 2 bases at J, with 12 bases between. The V gene's germline CDR1 is MGHRA and CDR2 YSYEKL. The CDR3 has 16 residues. The CDR3 region is CASSQDNGLSTDTQYF. CDR3 coding DNA: TGCGCCAGCAGCCAAGACAACGGACTTTCCACAGATACGCAGTATTTT.

This clonotype was picked up a small number of times. The CDR3 is CSAGLDRSYEQYF. As DNA, the CDR3 is TGCAGTGCTGGGCTTGACAGAAGTTACGAGCAGTACTTC. The V gene is TRBV20-1, the J gene TRBJ2-7; maybe TRBD1 (5 bases). The V and J ends lost 5 bases and 4 bases respectively, with 15 bases between them. CDR3 length: 13 residues. Germline V gene data show CDR1 as DFQATT and CDR2 as SNEGSKA (reference sequence).

A few counts support this clonotype. The V and J genes are TRBV29-1 and TRBJ2-1, with D maybe TRBD2 (5 bases). The V gene lost 7 bases and the J gene lost 7 bases, with 8 bases spanning the gap. Germline CDR1 SQVTM, CDR2 ANQGSEA. The CDR3 has 10 amino acids. CDR3 loop: CSGGGNEQFF. DNA of the CDR3: TGCAGCGGAGGAGGTAATGAGCAGTTCTTC.

Ten or more counts support this clonotype. This chain uses TRBV10-3 with TRBJ2-7; D perhaps matches TRBD2 (5 bases). Germline assignment: CDR1 ENHRY and CDR2 SYGVKD. The germline V and J ends were trimmed by 4 bases and 5 bases, with 9 bases remaining between them. The CDR3 runs 12 residues. In DNA form, the CDR3 reads TGTGCCATCAGTGGAGGGTCCCACGAGCAGTACTTC. Translation: CAISGGSHEQYF.

The V and J genes are TRBV30 and TRBJ1-2; D not resolved. V was pared by 2 bases and J by 10 bases, with 23 bases between. CDR3 length: 15 amino acids. Germline V lookup: CDR1 GTSNPN, CDR2 SVGIG (reference sequence). The CDR3 DNA reads TGTGCCTGGAGTCCACATACAACCCTTTCGGTAATCTACACCTTC. Translating it yields CAWSPHTTLSVIYTF.

This clonotype showed up just a few times. This chain uses TRBV28 with TRBJ2-3; a possible D gene is TRBD1 (5 bases). V was trimmed by 6 bases and J by 1 base, leaving 11 bases between them. The germline gives CDR1 MDHEN, CDR2 SYDVKM. The CDR3 extends over 14 amino acids. This chain's CDR3 is CASSPGAGTDTQYF. CDR3 in DNA: TGTGCCAGCAGCCCTGGGGCAGGCACAGATACGCAGTATTTT.

This sequence joins TRBV7-2 and TRBJ2-7; D is unclear. V gave up 2 bases and J gave up 2 bases, with 7 bases separating them. Looked up from germline, CDR1 is SGHTA and CDR2 is FQGNSA. The CDR3 is made up of 13 amino acids. The CDR3: CASSLNWAYEQYF. The CDR3 DNA is TGTGCCAGCAGCTTAAACTGGGCCTACGAGCAGTACTTC.

This clonotype was recorded many times. The CDR3 spells CASSQAIRDRIYGYTF. The CDR3 DNA sequence: TGTGCCAGCAGCCAAGCTATCCGGGACAGGATCTATGGCTACACCTTC. The chain is built from TRBV4-2 and TRBJ1-2; 8 positions match TRBD1. Germline loops: CDR1 LGHNA, CDR2 YNFKEQ. Trimming cost V 1 base and J 4 bases; bases outside gene matches: 8. The CDR3 length is 16 residues.

The chain uses TRBV20-1 and TRBJ2-3; 10 nucleotides match TRBD2. Germline assignment: CDR1 DFQATT and CDR2 SNEGSKA (reference sequence). V trimming: 1 base; J trimming: 2 bases; junction bases outside the gene matches: 9. The CDR3 is 17 amino acids. The CDR3 DNA is TGCAGTGCTAGAGTGAAAGGTCTAGCGGGAGCCACAGATACGCAGTATTTT. Residues: CSARVKGLAGATDTQYF.

The CDR3: CSARQGSAAGGEQYF. CDR3 nucleotide sequence: TGCAGTGCCCGACAGGGTTCAGCGGCTGGGGGGGAGCAGTACTTC. The chain links TRBV20-1 to TRBJ2-7, with D perhaps TRBD1 (7 bases). V lost 6 bases and J 7 bases, leaving 25 bases between the germline ends. The germline gives CDR1 DFQATT, CDR2 SNEGSKA (reference sequence). CDR3 length equals 15 residues.

Many counts were recorded for this clonotype. The CDR3, as DNA: TGTGCCAGCAGCCCGGGACTAGCGGGAAAGACAGATACGCAGTATTTT. Translation gives CASSPGLAGKTDTQYF. The chain employs TRBV14 and TRBJ2-3; TRBD2 matches at 13 bases. J was trimmed by 3 bases and V by 4 bases; bases with no gene match: 4. Germline V lookup: CDR1 SGHDN, CDR2 FVKESK. The CDR3 spans 16 residues.

This clonotype was recorded at least ten times. The chain has TRBV7-8 and TRBJ2-3; D may be TRBD1 or TRBD2 (6 bases each). Trimming took off 5 bases at V and 3 bases at J, with 18 bases between the two ends. Looked up from germline, CDR1 is SGHVS and CDR2 is FQNEAQ. There are 16 residues in the CDR3. CDR3: CASSRRGGRETDTQYF. DNA of the CDR3: TGTGCCAGCAGCCGACGAGGGGGGCGGGAAACAGATACGCAGTATTTT. Filled out from reference TRBV7-8 and TRBJ2-3, the complete variable domain reads GAGVSQSPRYKVAKRGQDVALRCDPISGHVSLFWYQQALGQGPEFLTYFQNEAQLDKSGLPSDRFFAERPEGSVSTLKIQRTQQEDSAVYLCASSRRGGRETDTQYFGPGTRLTVL.

The V gene is TRBV27, the J gene TRBJ2-3, with D maybe TRBD1 (5 bases). This CDR3 comprises 16 residues. V was trimmed by 5 bases and J by 6 bases, leaving 21 bases between them. Looked up from germline, CDR1 is MNHEY and CDR2 is SMNVEV (reference sequence). CDR3 loop: CASSLGQLGLMDTQYF. The CDR3 coding sequence is TGTGCCAGCAGTCTGGGGCAGTTGGGGCTTATGGATACGCAGTATTTT.

This clonotype has just a few counts. The chain recombines TRBV28 with TRBJ2-5; D is perhaps TRBD2 (6 bases). The germline V gene encodes CDR1 MDHEN and CDR2 SYDVKM. The CDR3 has 12 residues. Trimming took off 5 bases at V and 9 bases at J, with 13 bases between the two ends. The CDR3 loop reads CASSQVSGAQYF. CDR3 coding DNA: TGTGCCAGCAGTCAGGTATCGGGGGCCCAGTACTTC.

The V and J genes are TRBV5-1 and TRBJ2-5; D is unresolved. The CDR3 totals 15 residues. The germline CDR1 and CDR2 sequences are SGHRS and YFSETQ. The germline V and J ends were trimmed by 0 bases and 5 bases, with 14 bases remaining between them. The CDR3 coding sequence is TGCGCCAGCAGCTTGGGACCCCAACCATCGGAGACCCAGTACTTC. It encodes CASSLGPQPSETQYF.